These 14 T cell receptor beta chains share one sample of origin, sequenced in a study of blood T cell repertoires in COVID-19. Profiling relied on immunoSEQ multiplex PCR, and the TCRdb table lists in-frame clones only, not all of them. Among about 140,000 clones listed, around 90% were seen once. Material for sequencing was peripheral blood. These receptors were taken from a woman of 80 years or more with acute or convalescent COVID-19.

The rearrangement uses TRBV24-1 and TRBJ1-2, with D uncertain. The CDR3 length is 12 residues. Trimming left V 3 bases short and J 8 bases short, with 9 bases between. The germline gives CDR1 KGHDR, CDR2 SFDVKD. CDR3 region: CATSDADSGYTF. CDR3 DNA sequence: TGTGCCACCAGTGATGCCGACTCGGGCTACACCTTC.

The rearrangement uses TRBV5-1 and TRBJ2-3, with a tentative D call TRBD1 (5 bases). V lost 3 bases and J lost 0, with 17 bases in between. Germline CDR1 reads SGHRS; CDR2 reads YFSETQ. The length of the CDR3 is 17 residues. The CDR3, as DNA: TGCGCCAGCAGCTCGGACACCACGTCCCCCAGCACAGATACGCAGTATTTT. It codes for CASSSDTTSPSTDTQYF. The whole variable domain, filled in from reference TRBV5-1 and TRBJ2-3, reads KAGVTQTPRYLIKTRGQQVTLSCSPISGHRSVSWYQQTPGQGLQFLFEYFSETQRNKGNFPGRFSGRQFSNSRSEMNVSTLELGDSALYLCASSSDTTSPSTDTQYFGPGTRLTVL.

The V gene is TRBV7-2, the J gene TRBJ1-4; 8 positions agree with TRBD1. The CDR3 runs to 14 residues. The V gene end was trimmed by 4 bases and the J gene end by 8 bases; junction bases not matched to a gene: 6. Germline V gives CDR1 SGHTA, CDR2 FQGNSA. The chain's CDR3 is CASSSGQGWEKLFF. For the CDR3, the DNA is TGTGCCAGCAGCTCCGGACAGGGTTGGGAAAAACTGTTTTTT.

The rearrangement joins TRBV2 to TRBJ1-2, with 8 bases lining up with TRBD1. From germline, CDR1 is SNHLY and CDR2 FYNNEI. There are 14 residues in the CDR3. The junction had 3 bases not matched to a gene; V was cut back by 3 bases and J by 3 bases. Written as DNA, the CDR3 is TGTGCCAGCAGTGAGCAGGGGGCGGACTATGGCTACACCTTC. Amino acid sequence: CASSEQGADYGYTF.

V is TRBV18 and J is TRBJ2-5; 10 nucleotides line up with TRBD2. The V gene's germline CDR1 is KGHSH and CDR2 LQKENI. The length of the CDR3 is 14 residues. With 0 bases clipped from V and 5 bases from J, the junction kept 0 bases outside the gene matches. The CDR3 coding sequence is TGTGCCAGCTCACCACCGACTAGCGGGGAGACCCAGTACTTC. Amino acid sequence: CASSPPTSGETQYF.

The rearrangement joins TRBV29-1 to TRBJ1-1, with 7 nucleotides matching TRBD1. Germline V gene lookup returns CDR1 SQVTM and CDR2 ANQGSEA. This CDR3 comprises 14 residues. With 3 bases clipped from V and 4 bases from J, the junction kept 8 bases outside the gene matches. CDR3 residues: CSVDLETGTTEAFF. As DNA, the CDR3 is TGCAGCGTTGATCTCGAGACAGGGACCACTGAAGCTTTCTTT.

The rearrangement uses TRBV7-9 and TRBJ1-1, with D possibly TRBD1 on 5 matching bases. The V and J ends lost 5 bases and 5 bases respectively, with 21 bases between them. CDR1 and CDR2 (germline): SEHNR, FQNEAQ (reference sequence). The CDR3 loop spans 16 amino acids. CDR3 loop: CASSPSPRQGRTEAFF. The CDR3 nucleotides are TGTGCCAGCAGCCCTAGTCCTCGGCAGGGAAGGACTGAAGCTTTCTTT. The full variable domain, rest sourced from reference TRBV7-9 and TRBJ1-1, is DTGVSQNPRHKITKRGQNVTFRCDPISEHNRLYWYRQTLGQGPEFLTYFQNEAQLEKSRLLSDRFSAERPKGSFSTLEIQRTEQGDSAMYLCASSPSPRQGRTEAFFGQGTRLTVV.

The chain uses TRBV4-1 and TRBJ2-2, with TRBD2 identical over 9 bases. The CDR3 is 19 residues long. Trimming at V came to 1 base and at J to 2 bases, leaving 11 bases not matched to a gene. Germline V gene lookup returns CDR1 MGHRA and CDR2 YSYEKL. The CDR3 region has the DNA TGCGCCAGCAGCCAAGTGGCCAGCGGGGGGTGGAGTAACACCGGGGAGCTGTTTTTT. Its translation: CASSQVASGGWSNTGELFF.

The chain uses TRBV28 and TRBJ1-5; D unresolved. Germline CDR1 reads MDHEN; CDR2 reads SYDVKM. CDR3 size: 14 residues. Between the trimmed V and J ends, which lost 3 bases and 7 bases, there was a span of 13 bases. CDR3 residues: CASSFGGSGQPQHF. CDR3 sequence (DNA): TGTGCCAGCAGTTTCGGAGGGAGTGGGCAGCCCCAGCATTTT.

The chain has TRBV19 and TRBJ1-5; 10 nucleotides match TRBD1. CDR1 and CDR2 (germline): LNHDA, SQIVND (reference sequence). V was pared by 5 bases and J by 6 bases, with 4 bases of the junction left unmatched. The CDR3 totals 14 residues. DNA of the CDR3: TGTGCCAGTAGTGGGGACAGGGGAGCTCAGCCCCAGCATTTT. Encoded protein: CASSGDRGAQPQHF.

V gene TRBV5-1 combines with J gene TRBJ2-1; 7 bases match TRBD1. The CDR3 length is 13 residues. The ends lost 4 bases at V and 7 bases at J; junction bases unmatched: 5. Germline V gene data show CDR1 as SGHRS and CDR2 as YFSETQ. The CDR3 reads CASSVLQGNEQFF. CDR3 in DNA: TGCGCCAGCAGCGTCCTACAGGGGAATGAGCAGTTCTTC.

The chain is built from TRBV25-1 and TRBJ1-6; maybe TRBD1 (6 bases). Trimming pared 1 base from V and 8 bases from J, leaving 9 bases between. CDR3 length: 14 amino acids. The V gene's germline CDR1 is MGHDK and CDR2 SYGVNS. The CDR3 DNA reads as TGTGCCAGCAGTGAATTGAACAGGGATTCACCCCTCCACTTT. It encodes CASSELNRDSPLHF.

This clone came up once. This chain connects TRBV6-5 to TRBJ1-5; a weak D match, TRBD1 (6 bases). Germline V CDR1 and CDR2: MNHEY, SVGAGI. CDR3 length: 13 amino acids. V was clipped by 7 bases and J by 4 bases, with 11 bases between them. This chain's CDR3 is CASIQGRNQPQHF. The CDR3 DNA is TGTGCCAGCATACAGGGTCGAAATCAGCCCCAGCATTTT.

There are a few counts of this clone. The J gene is TRBJ1-1, the V gene TRBV19; weak D call: TRBD1 (6 bases). The CDR3 has 13 residues. Trimming cost V 5 bases and J 5 bases, with 12 bases left between them. Germline loops: CDR1 LNHDA, CDR2 SQIVND (reference sequence). Here the CDR3 reads CASSLGQRTEAFF. CDR3 in DNA: TGTGCCAGTAGTCTTGGACAGAGAACTGAAGCTTTCTTT.